Presented here are 11 T cell receptor beta chains from one specimen sequenced in a study of OX40 agonist ivuxolimab in advanced cancers. Clones were sequenced by immunoSEQ multiplex PCR, and TCRdb holds only the in-frame ones, with some missing. The sample has 100,000 or so clones, under 95% seen once; the top ten hold 3.4%. The sample was CD4+ or CD8+ T cells sorted from blood, taken in a trial of the OX40 agonist ivuxolimab. These receptors were collected from an adult with an advanced solid tumor such as melanoma, head and neck, liver or kidney cancer.

The chain carries TRBV29-1 and TRBJ1-1; the D gene is possibly TRBD1 (6 bases). Per the germline V gene, CDR1 is SQVTM and CDR2 is ANQGSEA. The V end was cut by 7 bases, the J end by 12 bases, with 21 bases between. The CDR3 is 12 residues long. The CDR3 loop reads CSALDRTGTPFF. In DNA form, the CDR3 reads TGCAGCGCACTAGACAGGACCGGGACTCCTTTCTTT.

This chain joins TRBV7-2 and TRBJ2-7; D is uncertain. Germline V gene sequence: CDR1 SGHTA, CDR2 FQGNSA. V shed 4 bases and J shed 2 bases, with 3 bases lying between them. There are 11 residues in the CDR3. The DNA for the CDR3 is TGTGCCAGCAGCTGGACCTACGAGCAGTACTTC. This translates into CASSWTYEQYF.

This chain joins TRBV7-2 and TRBJ2-7; D gene unclear. The V end lost 2 bases, the J end lost 3 bases, and 14 bases lay between the germline ends. This CDR3 region has 15 residues. From germline, CDR1 is SGHTA and CDR2 FQGNSA. The CDR3 is CASSLSPATDYEQYF. The CDR3 DNA reads as TGTGCCAGCAGCTTATCCCCGGCTACAGACTACGAGCAGTACTTC.

The genes are TRBV11-2 and TRBJ1-1; 7 bases align to TRBD1. CDR1 and CDR2 from the germline V gene are SGHAT and FQNNGV. With V trimmed by 4 bases and J by 11 bases, 7 bases remained unmatched. The CDR3 spans 12 residues. The CDR3 sequence is CASSSRTGGAFF. The CDR3 bases are TGTGCCAGCAGCTCCCGGACAGGAGGGGCTTTCTTT.

The rearrangement joins TRBV30 to TRBJ1-2; D remains ambiguous. V dropped 3 bases and J dropped 0 bases, with 8 bases sitting between them. This CDR3 has 13 amino acids. The V gene's germline CDR1 is GTSNPN and CDR2 SVGIG (reference sequence). CDR3 bases: TGTGCCTGGAGGGGAACTTCTAACTATGGCTACACCTTC. Its translation: CAWRGTSNYGYTF.

This chain connects TRBV15 to TRBJ1-3; D perhaps matches TRBD1 (5 bases). The CDR3 consists of 15 residues. V lost 0 bases and J lost 2, with 8 bases in between. In germline, CDR1 is LNHNV, CDR2 YYDKDF (reference sequence). CDR3 DNA sequence: TGTGCCACCAGCAGAGATCGCAGGGCTGGAAACACCATATATTTT. Translating it yields CATSRDRRAGNTIYF. Using reference TRBV15 and TRBJ1-3 for the parts outside the CDR3, the full variable domain is DAMVIQNPRYQVTQFGKPVTLSCSQTLNHNVMYWYQQKSSQAPKLLFHYYDKDFNNEADTPDNFQSRRPNTSFCFLDIRSPGLGDTAMYLCATSRDRRAGNTIYFGEGSWLTVV.

J is TRBJ2-1 and V is TRBV10-3; 8 nucleotides line up with TRBD2. This CDR3 is 12 amino acids long. V dropped 8 bases and J dropped 8; count of bases not matched to a gene: 5. CDR1 is ENHRY, CDR2 SYGVKD, per germline. The CDR3 is CAISYGGDEQFF. The CDR3 DNA reads TGTGCCATCTCCTACGGGGGGGATGAGCAGTTCTTC.

The table lists this clone with a few counts. The chain is built from TRBV6-5 and TRBJ1-6; D is unresolved. The CDR3 contains 14 residues. Between the trimmed V and J ends, which lost 8 bases and 4 bases, there was a span of 12 bases. Germline V CDR1 and CDR2: MNHEY, SVGAGI. Here the CDR3 reads CASSPVLYNSPLHF. DNA for the CDR3: TGTGCCAGCTCCCCAGTCTTATATAATTCACCCCTCCACTTT.

This chain joins TRBV7-2 and TRBJ2-1; unclear D gene. The V gene lost 7 bases and the J gene lost 8 bases, with 18 bases spanning the gap. CDR3 length equals 14 residues. Germline CDR1 reads SGHTA; CDR2 reads FQGNSA. The CDR3 nucleotides read TGTGCCAGCACCAAAGGGTACCGCCGCGATGAGCAGTTCTTC. It translates to CASTKGYRRDEQFF.

This chain joins TRBV27 and TRBJ1-1, with unresolved D. From germline, CDR1 is MNHEY and CDR2 SMNVEV (reference sequence). V shed 4 bases and J shed 3 bases, with 9 bases lying between them. The CDR3 has 13 amino acids. The CDR3 DNA follows: TGTGCCAGCAGTTCTGGACCTTACACTGAAGCTTTCTTT. Its protein product is CASSSGPYTEAFF.

V usage is TRBV4-3 and J usage is TRBJ2-7; 9 positions match TRBD1. The CDR3 contains 15 residues. The germline CDR1 and CDR2 sequences are LGHNA and YSLEER. V lost 4 bases, J lost 0 bases, and 4 bases stayed unmatched. The CDR3 nucleotides are TGCGCCAGCAGCCCGGGGACAGGGACCTCCTACGAGCAGTACTTC. This encodes CASSPGTGTSYEQYF.